This record covers a single T cell receptor (beta chain). Its antigen is unknown. This sample is drawn from a study of CD4 T cells in relation to SARS-CoV-2 and coronaviruses. Turning to the study itself: The HLA restriction of the shared crossreactive spike epitopes was mapped. The study's findings and limits: The assay detects memory recall responses, not culture-primed primary responses.

Roughly 100,000 naive or memory CD4+ cells were cultured with CEF peptides for 9 to 10 days. Only in-frame clones appear in the TCRdb table, and some are missing; sequencing was by immunoSEQ multiplex PCR. The table lists 35,000 or so clones, roughly 80% of them singletons, with 6% to 8% in the top ten. CDR3 length: 14 residues. Trimming left V 6 bases short and J 4 bases short, with 16 bases between. The germline V gene has CDR1 SGHAT and CDR2 FQNNGV. The rearrangement joins TRBV11-2 to TRBJ2-7, with D perhaps matching TRBD2 (6 bases). What was sequenced was naive CD4+ T cells from PBMCs, cultured in vitro. Subset given: naive CD4+ T cells isolated by negative enrichment. This TCR derives from an adult with COVID-19. The CDR3 coding sequence is TGTGCCAGCAGAACAGCGGGCGTTTGGTACGAGCAGTACTTC. It codes for CASRTAGVWYEQYF.